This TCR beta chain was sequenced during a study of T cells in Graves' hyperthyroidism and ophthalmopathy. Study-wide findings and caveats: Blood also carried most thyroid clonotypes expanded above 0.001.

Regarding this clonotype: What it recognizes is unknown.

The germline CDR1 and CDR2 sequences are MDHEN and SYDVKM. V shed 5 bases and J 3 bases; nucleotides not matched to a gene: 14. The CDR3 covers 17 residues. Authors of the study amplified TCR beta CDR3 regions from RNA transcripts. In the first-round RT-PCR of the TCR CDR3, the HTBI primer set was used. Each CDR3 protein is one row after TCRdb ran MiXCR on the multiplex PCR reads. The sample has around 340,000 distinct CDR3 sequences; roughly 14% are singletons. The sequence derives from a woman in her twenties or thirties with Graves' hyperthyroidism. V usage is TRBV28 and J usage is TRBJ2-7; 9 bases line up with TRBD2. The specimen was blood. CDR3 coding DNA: TGTGCCAGCAGTCCCTCGACTCCTAGCGGGATATTCTACGAGCAGTACTTC. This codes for CASSPSTPSGIFYEQYF.